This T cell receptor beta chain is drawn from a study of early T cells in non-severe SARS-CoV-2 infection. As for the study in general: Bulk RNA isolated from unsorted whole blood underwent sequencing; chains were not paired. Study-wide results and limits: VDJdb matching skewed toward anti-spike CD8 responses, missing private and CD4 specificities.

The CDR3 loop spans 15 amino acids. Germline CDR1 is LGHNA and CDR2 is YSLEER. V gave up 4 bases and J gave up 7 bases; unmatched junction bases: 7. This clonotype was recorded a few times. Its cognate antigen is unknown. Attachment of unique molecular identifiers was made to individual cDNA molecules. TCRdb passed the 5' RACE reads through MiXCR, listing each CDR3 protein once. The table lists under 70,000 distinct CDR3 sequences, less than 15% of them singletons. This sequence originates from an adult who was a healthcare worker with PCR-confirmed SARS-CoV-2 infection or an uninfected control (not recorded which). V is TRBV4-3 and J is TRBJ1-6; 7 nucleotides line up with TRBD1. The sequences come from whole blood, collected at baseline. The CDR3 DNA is TGCGCCAGCAGCCGGAGGGGACAGCCAAATTCACCCCTCCACTTT. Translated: CASSRRGQPNSPLHF.